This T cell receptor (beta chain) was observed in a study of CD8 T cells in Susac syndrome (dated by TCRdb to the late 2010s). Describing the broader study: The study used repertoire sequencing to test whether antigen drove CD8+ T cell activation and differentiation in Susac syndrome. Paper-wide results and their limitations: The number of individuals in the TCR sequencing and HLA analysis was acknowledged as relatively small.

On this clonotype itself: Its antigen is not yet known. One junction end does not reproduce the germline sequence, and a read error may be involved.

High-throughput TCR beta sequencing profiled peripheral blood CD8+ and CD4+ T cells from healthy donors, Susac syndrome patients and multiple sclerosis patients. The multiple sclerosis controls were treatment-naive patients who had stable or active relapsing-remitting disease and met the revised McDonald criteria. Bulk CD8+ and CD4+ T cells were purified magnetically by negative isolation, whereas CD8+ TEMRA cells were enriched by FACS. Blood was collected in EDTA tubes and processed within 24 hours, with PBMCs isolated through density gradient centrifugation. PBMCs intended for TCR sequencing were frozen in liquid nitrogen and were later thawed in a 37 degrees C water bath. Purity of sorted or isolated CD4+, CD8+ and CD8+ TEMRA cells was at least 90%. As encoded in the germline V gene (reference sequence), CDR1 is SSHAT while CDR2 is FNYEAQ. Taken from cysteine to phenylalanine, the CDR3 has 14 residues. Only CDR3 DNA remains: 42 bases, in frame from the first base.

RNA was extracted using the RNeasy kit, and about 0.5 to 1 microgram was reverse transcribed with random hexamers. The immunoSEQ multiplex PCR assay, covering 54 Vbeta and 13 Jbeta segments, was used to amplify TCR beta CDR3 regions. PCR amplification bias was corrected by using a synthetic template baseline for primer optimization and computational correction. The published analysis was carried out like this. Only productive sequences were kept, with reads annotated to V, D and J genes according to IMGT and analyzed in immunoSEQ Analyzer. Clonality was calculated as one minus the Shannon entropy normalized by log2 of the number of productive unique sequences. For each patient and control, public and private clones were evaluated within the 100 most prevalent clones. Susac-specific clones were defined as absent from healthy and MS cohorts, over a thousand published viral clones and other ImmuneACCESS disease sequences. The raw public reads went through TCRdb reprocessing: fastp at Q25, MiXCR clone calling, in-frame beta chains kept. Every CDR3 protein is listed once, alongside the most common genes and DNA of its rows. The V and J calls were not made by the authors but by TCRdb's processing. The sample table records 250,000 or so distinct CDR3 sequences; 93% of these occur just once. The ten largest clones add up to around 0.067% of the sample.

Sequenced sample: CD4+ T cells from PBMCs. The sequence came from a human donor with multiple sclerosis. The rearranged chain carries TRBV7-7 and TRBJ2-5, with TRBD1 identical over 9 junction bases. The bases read TGTGCTAGCAGCCCTGACAGGGGGCAAGAGACCCAGTACTTC. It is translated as CASSPDRGQETQYF. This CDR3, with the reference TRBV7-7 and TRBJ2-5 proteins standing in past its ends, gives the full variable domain GAGVSQSPRYKVTKRGQDVTLRCDPISSHATLYWYQQALGQGPEFLTYFNYEAQPDKSGLPSDRFSAERPEGSISTLTIQRTEQRDSAMYRCASSPDRGQETQYFGPGTRLLVL.